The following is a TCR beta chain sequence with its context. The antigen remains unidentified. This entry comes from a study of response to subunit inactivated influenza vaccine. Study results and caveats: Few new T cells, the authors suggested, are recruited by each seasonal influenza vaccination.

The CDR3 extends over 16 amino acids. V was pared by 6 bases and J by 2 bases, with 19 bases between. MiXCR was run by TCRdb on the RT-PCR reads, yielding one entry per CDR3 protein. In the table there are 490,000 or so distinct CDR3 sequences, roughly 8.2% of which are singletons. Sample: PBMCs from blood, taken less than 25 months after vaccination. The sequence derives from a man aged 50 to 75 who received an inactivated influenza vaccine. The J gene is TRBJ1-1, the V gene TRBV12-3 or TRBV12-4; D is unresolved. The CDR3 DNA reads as TGTGCCAGCAGACCTTATAGAACAGCCGGAAACACTGAAGCTTTCTTT. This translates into CASRPYRTAGNTEAFF.